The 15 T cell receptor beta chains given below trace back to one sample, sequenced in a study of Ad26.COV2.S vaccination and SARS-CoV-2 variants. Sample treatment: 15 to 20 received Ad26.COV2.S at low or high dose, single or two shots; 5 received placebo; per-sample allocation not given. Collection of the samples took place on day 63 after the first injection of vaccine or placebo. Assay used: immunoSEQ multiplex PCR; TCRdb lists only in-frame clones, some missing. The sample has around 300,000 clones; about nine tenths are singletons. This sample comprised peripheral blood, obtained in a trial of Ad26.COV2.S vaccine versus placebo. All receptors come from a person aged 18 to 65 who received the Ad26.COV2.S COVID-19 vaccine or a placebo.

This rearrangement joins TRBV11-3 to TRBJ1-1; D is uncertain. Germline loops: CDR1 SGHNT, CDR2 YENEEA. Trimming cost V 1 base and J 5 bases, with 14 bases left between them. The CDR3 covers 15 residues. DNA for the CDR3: TGTGCCAGCAGCTTAGGCCTTCAATTAGGGACTGAAGCTTTCTTT. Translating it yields CASSLGLQLGTEAFF. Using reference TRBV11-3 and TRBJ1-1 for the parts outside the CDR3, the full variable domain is EAGVVQSPRYKIIEKKQPVAFWCNPISGHNTLYWYLQNLGQGPELLIRYENEEAVDDSQLPKDRFSAERLKGVDSTLKIQPAELGDSAVYLCASSLGLQLGTEAFFGQGTRLTVV.

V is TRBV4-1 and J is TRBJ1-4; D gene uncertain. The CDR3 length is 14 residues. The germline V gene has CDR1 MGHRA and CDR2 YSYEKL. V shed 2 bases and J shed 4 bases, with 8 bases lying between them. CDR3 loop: CASSQRTNNEKLFF. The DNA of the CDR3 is TGCGCCAGCAGCCAAAGGACGAATAATGAAAAACTGTTTTTT.

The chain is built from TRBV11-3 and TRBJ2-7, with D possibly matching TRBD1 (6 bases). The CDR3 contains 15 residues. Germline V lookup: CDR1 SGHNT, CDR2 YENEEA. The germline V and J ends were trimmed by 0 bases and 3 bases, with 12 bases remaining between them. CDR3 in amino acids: CASSLDRTANYEQYV. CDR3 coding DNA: TGTGCCAGCAGCTTAGATCGGACAGCAAACTACGAGCAGTACGTC.

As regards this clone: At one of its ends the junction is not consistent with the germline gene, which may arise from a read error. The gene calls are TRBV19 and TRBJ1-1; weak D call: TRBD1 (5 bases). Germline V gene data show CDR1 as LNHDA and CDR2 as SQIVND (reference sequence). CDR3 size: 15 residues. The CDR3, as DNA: TGTGCCAGTACTATGGGTGGGGGAGTGAAAACTGAAGCTTTCTTT. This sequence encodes CASTMGGGVKTEAFF.

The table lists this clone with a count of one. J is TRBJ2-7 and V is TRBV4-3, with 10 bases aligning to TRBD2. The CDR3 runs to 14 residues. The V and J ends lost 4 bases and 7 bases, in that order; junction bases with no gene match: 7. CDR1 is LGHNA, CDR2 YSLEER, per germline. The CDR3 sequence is CASSPQRGGWEQYF. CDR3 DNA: TGCGCCAGCAGCCCCCAGCGGGGGGGCTGGGAGCAGTACTTC.

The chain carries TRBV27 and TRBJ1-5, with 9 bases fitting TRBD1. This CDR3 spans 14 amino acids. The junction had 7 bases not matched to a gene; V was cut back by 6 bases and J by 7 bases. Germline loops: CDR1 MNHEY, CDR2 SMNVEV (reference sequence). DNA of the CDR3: TGTGCCAGCAGATTTACAGGGGGCTCACAGCCCCAGCATTTT. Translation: CASRFTGGSQPQHF.

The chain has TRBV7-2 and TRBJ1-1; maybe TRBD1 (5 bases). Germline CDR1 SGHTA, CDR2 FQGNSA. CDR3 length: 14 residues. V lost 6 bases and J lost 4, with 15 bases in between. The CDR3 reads CASSLQGSGTEAFF. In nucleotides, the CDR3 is TGTGCCAGCAGTTTGCAGGGCTCGGGCACTGAAGCTTTCTTT. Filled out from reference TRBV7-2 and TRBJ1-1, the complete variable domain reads GAGVSQSPSNKVTEKGKDVELRCDPISGHTALYWYRQSLGQGLEFLIYFQGNSAPDKSGLPSDRFSAERTGGSVSTLTIQRTQQEDSAVYLCASSLQGSGTEAFFGQGTRLTVV.

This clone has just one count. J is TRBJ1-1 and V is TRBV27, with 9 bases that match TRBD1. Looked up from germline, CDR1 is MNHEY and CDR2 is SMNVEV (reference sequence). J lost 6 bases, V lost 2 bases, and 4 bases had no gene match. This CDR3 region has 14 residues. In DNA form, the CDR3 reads TGTGCCAGCAGTTTACTAGACAGGGGGGCTGAAGCTTTCTTT. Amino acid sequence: CASSLLDRGAEAFF.

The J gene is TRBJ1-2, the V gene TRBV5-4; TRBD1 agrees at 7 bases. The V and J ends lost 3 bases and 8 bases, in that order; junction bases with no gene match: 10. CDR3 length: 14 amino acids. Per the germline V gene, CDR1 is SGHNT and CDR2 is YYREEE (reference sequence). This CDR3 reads CASSYQRQGGGYTF. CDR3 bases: TGTGCCAGCAGCTACCAACGACAGGGAGGCGGCTACACCTTC.

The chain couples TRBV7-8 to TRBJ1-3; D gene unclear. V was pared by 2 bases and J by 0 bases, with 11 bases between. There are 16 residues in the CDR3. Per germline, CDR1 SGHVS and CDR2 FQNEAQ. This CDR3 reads CASSLNGGSSGNTIYF. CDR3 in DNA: TGTGCCAGCAGCTTAAACGGCGGCAGCTCTGGAAACACCATATATTTT.

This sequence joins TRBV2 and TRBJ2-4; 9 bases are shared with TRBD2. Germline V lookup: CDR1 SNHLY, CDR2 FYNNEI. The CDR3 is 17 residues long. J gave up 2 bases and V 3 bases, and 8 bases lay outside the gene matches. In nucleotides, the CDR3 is TGTGCCAGCAGTGATTGGAATAGCGGGGGTACCAAAAACATTCAGTACTTC. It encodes CASSDWNSGGTKNIQYF. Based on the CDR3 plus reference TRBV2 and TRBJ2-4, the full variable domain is EPEVTQTPSHQVTQMGQEVILRCVPISNHLYFYWYRQILGQKVEFLVSFYNNEISEKSEIFDDQFSVERPDGSNFTLKIRSTKLEDSAMYFCASSDWNSGGTKNIQYFGAGTRLSVL.

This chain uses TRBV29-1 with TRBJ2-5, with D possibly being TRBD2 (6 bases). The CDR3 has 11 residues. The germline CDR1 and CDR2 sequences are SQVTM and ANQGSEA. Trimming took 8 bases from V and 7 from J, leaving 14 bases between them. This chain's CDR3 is CSTLLGGTQYF. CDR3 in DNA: TGCAGCACTCTACTGGGAGGGACCCAGTACTTC.

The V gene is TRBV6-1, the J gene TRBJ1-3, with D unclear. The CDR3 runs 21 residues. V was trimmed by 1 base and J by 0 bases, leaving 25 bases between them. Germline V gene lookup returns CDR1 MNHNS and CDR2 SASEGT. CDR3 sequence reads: CASSEVWGVQVAGGSGNTIYF. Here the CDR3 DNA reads TGTGCCAGCAGTGAAGTCTGGGGTGTTCAGGTGGCAGGTGGCTCTGGAAACACCATATATTTT.

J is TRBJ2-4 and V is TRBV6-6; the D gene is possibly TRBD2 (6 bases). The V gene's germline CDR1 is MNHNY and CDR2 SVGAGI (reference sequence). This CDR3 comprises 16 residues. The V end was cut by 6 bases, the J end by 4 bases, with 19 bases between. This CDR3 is CASSQEGKGQKNIQYF. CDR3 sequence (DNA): TGTGCCAGCAGCCAGGAGGGGAAGGGGCAAAAAAACATTCAGTACTTC.

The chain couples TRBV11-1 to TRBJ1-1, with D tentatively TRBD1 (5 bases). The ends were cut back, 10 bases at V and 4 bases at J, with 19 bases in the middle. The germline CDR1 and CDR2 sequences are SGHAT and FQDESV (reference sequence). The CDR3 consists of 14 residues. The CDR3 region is CATNSQAGATEAFF. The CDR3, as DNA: TGTGCCACCAACTCTCAGGCCGGGGCCACTGAAGCTTTCTTT.